The source of this T cell receptor beta chain is a study of cytotoxic CD8 clonotypes in ibrutinib-treated CLL. Study overall: Responses: 24 partial, 2 complete; after median around 70 months, about 14 stayed remitted, roughly 12 progressed. General observations from the study: Clonality was higher at ibrutinib response and returned toward baseline at progression. Patients showed higher baseline clonality than age-matched healthy donors, and it tracked circulating CD8+ T-cell counts. The clonality rise at ibrutinib response reflected private clonotype expansion.

In the case of this clone: Its cognate antigen is unknown.

Unmatched junction bases numbered 5, after V lost 4 bases and J lost 8 bases. CDR1 and CDR2 (germline): MNHEY, SMNVEV (reference sequence). This CDR3 has 13 residues. Repertoires were generated with immunoSEQ multiplex PCR, while TCRdb's copy carries only in-frame clones and drops some. The data contain about 39,000 clones, about two thirds of them singletons. The source of this sequence is a human donor with chronic lymphocytic leukemia. The sample consisted of PBMCs, taken at disease progression, from a patient treated with ibrutinib. The chain combines TRBV27 with TRBJ2-1; 7 nucleotides line up with TRBD2. Here the CDR3 reads CASSSPAGDEQFF. As DNA, the CDR3 is TGTGCCAGCAGTTCCCCGGCGGGGGATGAGCAGTTCTTC.